This TCR beta chain appears in the sequencing data of a study of cytomegalovirus exposure and HLA in healthy donors. This clone was seen more than once but under ten times. 13 Jbeta primers and 60 Vbeta primers were used for the PCR. Some clones are missing from TCRdb's copy, which holds only in-frame ones; the method was immunoSEQ multiplex PCR. Of more than 85,000 clones listed, roughly 63% are singletons. Trimming took off 4 bases at V and 4 bases at J, with 17 bases between the two ends. The CDR3 has 15 amino acids. Germline V gene lookup returns CDR1 MNHEY and CDR2 SMNVEV (reference sequence). This chain uses TRBV27 with TRBJ2-7; perhaps TRBD1 as D (6 bases). The sequenced material came from PBMCs. The receptor comes from a woman aged 30 to 39 in good health and CMV-seronegative. The CDR3 sequence is CASSSKQGPLYEQYF. For the CDR3, the DNA is TGTGCCAGCAGTTCGAAGCAGGGGCCCCTGTACGAGCAGTACTTC.